This T cell receptor (beta chain) was documented in a study of shared clonotypes between healthy human individuals. Study-wide results and caveats: Larger estimated richness was generally recorded for naive subsets relative to memory subsets.

V lost 0 bases, J lost 1 base, and 3 bases stayed unmatched. The CDR3 loop spans 15 amino acids. The germline CDR1 and CDR2 sequences are SGHTA and FQGNSA. It was at deep level that the assay was run. An even split of each subset's genomic DNA across several immunoSEQ plates was performed. This table comes from immunoSEQ multiplex PCR, and its TCRdb copy is limited to in-frame clones, with some not included. The sample lists 2.5 million or so clones, around nine tenths occurring once. Remarks on this clone: No antigen is known for it.

This chain joins TRBV7-2 and TRBJ2-7; 7 bases match TRBD1. The sequencing input was naive CD4+ T cells sorted from blood. Subset indicated: CD45RA+ positively selected. The sequence came from a man between 18 and 35 years old in good health. CDR3 amino acids: CASSLATGQSYEQYF. CDR3 in DNA: TGTGCCAGCAGCTTAGCGACAGGGCAGTCCTACGAGCAGTACTTC.